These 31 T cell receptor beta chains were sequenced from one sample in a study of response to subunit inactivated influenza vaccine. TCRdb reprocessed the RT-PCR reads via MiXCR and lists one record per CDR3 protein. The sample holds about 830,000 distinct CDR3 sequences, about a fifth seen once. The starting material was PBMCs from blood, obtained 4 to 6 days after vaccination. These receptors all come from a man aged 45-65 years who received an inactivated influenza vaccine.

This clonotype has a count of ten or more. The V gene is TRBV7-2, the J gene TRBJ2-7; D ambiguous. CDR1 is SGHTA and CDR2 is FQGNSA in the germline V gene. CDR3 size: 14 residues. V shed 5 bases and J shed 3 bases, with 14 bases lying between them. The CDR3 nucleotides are TGTGCCAGCAGCATTAGTGCTACCCTCTACGAGCAGTACTTC. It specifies CASSISATLYEQYF.

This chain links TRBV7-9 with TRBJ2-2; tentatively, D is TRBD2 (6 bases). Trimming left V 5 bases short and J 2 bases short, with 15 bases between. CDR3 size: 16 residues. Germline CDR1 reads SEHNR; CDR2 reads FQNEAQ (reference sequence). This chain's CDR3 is CASSPKGGINTGELFF. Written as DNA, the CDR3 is TGTGCCAGCAGCCCTAAGGGCGGGATTAACACCGGGGAGCTGTTTTTT.

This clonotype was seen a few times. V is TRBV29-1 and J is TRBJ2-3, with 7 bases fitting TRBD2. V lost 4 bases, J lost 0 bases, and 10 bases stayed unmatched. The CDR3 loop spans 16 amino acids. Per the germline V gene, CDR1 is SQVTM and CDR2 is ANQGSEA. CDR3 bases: TGCAGCGTTGTCTTCCTAGCGGAGATAAGCACAGATACGCAGTATTTT. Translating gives CSVVFLAEISTDTQYF.

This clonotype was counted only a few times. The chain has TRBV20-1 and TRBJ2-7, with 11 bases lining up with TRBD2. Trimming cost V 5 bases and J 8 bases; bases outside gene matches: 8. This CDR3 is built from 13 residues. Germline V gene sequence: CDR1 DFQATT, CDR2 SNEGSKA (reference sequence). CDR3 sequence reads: CSAPGTSGGQQYF. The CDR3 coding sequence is TGCAGTGCTCCCGGGACTAGCGGCGGGCAGCAGTACTTC.

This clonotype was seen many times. The CDR3 nucleotides are TGCAGCCCCCGTTTAGTGGCAGCGGGGGGAAACAATGAGCAGTTCTTC. Translated, it gives CSPRLVAAGGNNEQFF. The chain joins TRBV29-1 to TRBJ2-1; 9 nucleotides match TRBD2. V was pared by 8 bases and J by 5 bases, with 16 bases of the junction left unmatched. The CDR3 is 16 amino acids. CDR1 SQVTM and CDR2 ANQGSEA come from the germline V gene.

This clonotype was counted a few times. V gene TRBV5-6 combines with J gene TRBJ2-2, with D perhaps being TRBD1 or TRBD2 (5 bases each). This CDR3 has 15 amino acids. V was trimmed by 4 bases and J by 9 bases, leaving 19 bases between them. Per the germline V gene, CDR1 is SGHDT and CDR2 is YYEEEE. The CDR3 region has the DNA TGTGCCAGCAGCCCCGGGGACCCCTATTACCGGGAGCTGTTTTTT. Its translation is CASSPGDPYYRELFF.

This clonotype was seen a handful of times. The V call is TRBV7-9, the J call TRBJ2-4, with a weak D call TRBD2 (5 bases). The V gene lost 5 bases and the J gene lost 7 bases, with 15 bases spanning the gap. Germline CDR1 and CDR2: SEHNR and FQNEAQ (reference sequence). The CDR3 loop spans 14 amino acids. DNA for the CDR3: TGTGCCAGCAGCGTAAGCTCCGGAGGTAACATTCAGTACTTC. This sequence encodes CASSVSSGGNIQYF.

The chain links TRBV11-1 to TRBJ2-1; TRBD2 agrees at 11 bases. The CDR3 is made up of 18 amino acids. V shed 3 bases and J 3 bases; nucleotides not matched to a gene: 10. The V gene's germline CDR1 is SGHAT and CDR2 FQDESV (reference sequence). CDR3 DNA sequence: TGTGCCAGCAGCTTCGCCTCAACCGGGACTAGCGGCTACAATGAGCAGTTCTTC. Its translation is CASSFASTGTSGYNEQFF.

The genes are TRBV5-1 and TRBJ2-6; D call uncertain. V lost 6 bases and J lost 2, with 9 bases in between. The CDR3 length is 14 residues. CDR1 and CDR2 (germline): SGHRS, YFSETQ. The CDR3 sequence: CASMFDAGANVLTF. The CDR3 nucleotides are TGCGCCAGCATGTTCGATGCTGGGGCCAACGTCCTGACTTTC.

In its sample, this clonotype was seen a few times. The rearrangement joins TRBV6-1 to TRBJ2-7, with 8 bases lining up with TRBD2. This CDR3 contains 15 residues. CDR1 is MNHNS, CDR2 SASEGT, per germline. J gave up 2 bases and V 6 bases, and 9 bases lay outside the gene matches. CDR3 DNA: TGTGCCAGCAGAGGACCAGCGGGGGAGACCTACGAGCAGTACTTC. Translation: CASRGPAGETYEQYF.

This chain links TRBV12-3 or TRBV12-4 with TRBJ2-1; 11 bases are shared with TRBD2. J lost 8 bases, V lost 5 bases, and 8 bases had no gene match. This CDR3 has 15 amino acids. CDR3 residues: CASSPYSGGADEQFF. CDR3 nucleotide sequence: TGTGCCAGCAGTCCCTATAGCGGGGGGGCCGATGAGCAGTTCTTC.

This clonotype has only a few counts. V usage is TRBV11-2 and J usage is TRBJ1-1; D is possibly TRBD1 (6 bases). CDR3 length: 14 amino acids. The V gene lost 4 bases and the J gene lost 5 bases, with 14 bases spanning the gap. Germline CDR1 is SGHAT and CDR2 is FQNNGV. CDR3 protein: CASSSIQGWTEAFF. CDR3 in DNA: TGTGCCAGCAGCTCCATACAGGGTTGGACTGAAGCTTTCTTT.

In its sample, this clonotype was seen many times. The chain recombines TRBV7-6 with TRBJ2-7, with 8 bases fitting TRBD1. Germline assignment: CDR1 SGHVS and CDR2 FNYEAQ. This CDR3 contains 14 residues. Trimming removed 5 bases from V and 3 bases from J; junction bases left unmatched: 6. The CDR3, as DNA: TGTGCCAGCAGCATAAGACAGGGGAACTACGAGCAGTACTTC. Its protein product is CASSIRQGNYEQYF.

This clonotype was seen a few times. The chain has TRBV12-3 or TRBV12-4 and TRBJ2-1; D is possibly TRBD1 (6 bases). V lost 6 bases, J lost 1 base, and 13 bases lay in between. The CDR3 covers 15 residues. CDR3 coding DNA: TGTGCCAGCAGCCTTTATACAGGGTCCTACAATGAGCAGTTCTTC. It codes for CASSLYTGSYNEQFF.

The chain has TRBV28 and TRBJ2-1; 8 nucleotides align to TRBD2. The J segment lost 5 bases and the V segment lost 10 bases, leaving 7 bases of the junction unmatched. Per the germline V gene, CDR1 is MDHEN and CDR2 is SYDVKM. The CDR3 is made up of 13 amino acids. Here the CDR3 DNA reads TGTGCCACGATCCGGGAGGGCCACAATGAGCAGTTCTTC. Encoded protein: CATIREGHNEQFF.

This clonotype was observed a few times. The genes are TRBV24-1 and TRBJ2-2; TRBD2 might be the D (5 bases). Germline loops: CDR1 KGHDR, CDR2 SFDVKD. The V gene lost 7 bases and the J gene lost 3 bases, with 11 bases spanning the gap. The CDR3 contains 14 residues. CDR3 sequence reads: CATSGELYTGELFF. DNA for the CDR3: TGTGCCACCAGCGGGGAGCTCTACACCGGGGAGCTGTTTTTT.

CDR3 bases: TGTGCCAGCAGCTCCCGCACCCTTGGCGGGAGGGCCCGAGTCATTCAGTACTTC. Its translation: CASSSRTLGGRARVIQYF. V and J are TRBV11-2 and TRBJ2-4, with 9 bases matching TRBD2. V lost 4 bases, J lost 9 bases, and 19 bases stayed unmatched. CDR3 length: 18 residues. In germline, CDR1 is SGHAT, CDR2 FQNNGV.

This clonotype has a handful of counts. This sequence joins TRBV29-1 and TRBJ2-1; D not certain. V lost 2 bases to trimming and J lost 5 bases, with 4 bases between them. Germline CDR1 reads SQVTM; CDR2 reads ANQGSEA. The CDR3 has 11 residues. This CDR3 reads CSVEPNNEQFF. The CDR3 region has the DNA TGCAGCGTTGAACCGAACAATGAGCAGTTCTTC.

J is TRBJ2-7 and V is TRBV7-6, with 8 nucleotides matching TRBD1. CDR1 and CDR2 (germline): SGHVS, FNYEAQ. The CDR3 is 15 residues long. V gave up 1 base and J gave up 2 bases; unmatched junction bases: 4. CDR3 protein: CASSLVTGETYEQYF. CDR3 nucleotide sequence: TGTGCCAGCAGCTTAGTGACAGGGGAGACCTACGAGCAGTACTTC.

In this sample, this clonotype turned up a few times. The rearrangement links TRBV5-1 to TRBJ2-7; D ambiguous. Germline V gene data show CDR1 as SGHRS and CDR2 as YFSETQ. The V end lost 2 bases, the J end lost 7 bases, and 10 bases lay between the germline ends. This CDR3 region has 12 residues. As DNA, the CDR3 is TGCGCCAGCAGCTTTTCGGGTCCGGAGCAGTACTTC. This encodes CASSFSGPEQYF.

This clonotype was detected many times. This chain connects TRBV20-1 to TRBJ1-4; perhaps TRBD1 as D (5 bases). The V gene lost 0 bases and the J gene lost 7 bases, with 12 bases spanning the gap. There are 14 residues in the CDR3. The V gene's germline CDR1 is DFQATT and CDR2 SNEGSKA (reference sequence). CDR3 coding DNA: TGCAGTGCTAGAGATTGGGGGAACAGTGAAAAACTGTTTTTT. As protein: CSARDWGNSEKLFF.

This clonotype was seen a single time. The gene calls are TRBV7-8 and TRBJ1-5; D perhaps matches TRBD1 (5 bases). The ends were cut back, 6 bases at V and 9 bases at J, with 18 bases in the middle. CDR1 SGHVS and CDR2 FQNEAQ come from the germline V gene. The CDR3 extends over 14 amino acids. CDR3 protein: CASSPNPQQGPQHF. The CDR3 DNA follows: TGTGCCAGCAGTCCTAATCCCCAGCAGGGGCCCCAGCATTTT.

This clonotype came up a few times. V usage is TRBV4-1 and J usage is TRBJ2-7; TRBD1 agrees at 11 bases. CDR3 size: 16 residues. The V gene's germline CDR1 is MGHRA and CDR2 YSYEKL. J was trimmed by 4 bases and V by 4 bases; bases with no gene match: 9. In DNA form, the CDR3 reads TGCGCCAGCAGCCCAACCGGGACAGGGGGTTTATACGAGCAGTACTTC. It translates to CASSPTGTGGLYEQYF.

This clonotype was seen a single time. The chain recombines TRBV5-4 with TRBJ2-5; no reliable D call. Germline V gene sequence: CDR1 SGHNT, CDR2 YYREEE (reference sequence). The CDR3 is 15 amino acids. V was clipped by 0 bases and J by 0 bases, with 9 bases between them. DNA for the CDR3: TGTGCCAGCAGCTTGGGGGTTAGGGACCAAGAGACCCAGTACTTC. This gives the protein CASSLGVRDQETQYF.

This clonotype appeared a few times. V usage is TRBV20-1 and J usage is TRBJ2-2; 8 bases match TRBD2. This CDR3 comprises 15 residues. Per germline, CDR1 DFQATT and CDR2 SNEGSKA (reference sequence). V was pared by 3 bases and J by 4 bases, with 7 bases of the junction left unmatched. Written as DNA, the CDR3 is TGCAGTGCTAGCGCGGGGGGTCACTTCACCGGGGAGCTGTTTTTT. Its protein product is CSASAGGHFTGELFF.

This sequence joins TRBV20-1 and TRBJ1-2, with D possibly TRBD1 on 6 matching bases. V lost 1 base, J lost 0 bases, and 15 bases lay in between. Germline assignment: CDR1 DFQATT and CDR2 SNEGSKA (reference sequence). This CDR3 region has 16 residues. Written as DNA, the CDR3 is TGCAGTGCTAGAGGGGATACAGGGATTGCTAACTATGGCTACACCTTC. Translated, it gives CSARGDTGIANYGYTF.

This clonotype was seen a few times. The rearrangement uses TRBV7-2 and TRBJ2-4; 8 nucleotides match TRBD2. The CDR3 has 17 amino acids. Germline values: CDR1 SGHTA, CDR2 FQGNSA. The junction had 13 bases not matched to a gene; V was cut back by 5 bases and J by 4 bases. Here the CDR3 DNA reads TGTGCCAGCAGCAAATATTATAGCGGGGTTGGGAAAAACATTCAGTACTTC. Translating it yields CASSKYYSGVGKNIQYF.

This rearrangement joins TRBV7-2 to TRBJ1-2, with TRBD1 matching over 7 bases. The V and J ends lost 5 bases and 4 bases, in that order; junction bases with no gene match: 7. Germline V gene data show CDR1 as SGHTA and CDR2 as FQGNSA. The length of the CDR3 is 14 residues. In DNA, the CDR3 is TGTGCCAGCAGCCGAGGGGGCCTCCTCTATGGCTACACCTTC. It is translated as CASSRGGLLYGYTF.

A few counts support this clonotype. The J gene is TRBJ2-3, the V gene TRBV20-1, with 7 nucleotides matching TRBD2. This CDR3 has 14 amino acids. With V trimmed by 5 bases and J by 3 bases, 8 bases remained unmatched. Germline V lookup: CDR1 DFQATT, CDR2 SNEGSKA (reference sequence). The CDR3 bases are TGCAGTGCTCCCTCTAGCGGCAAAACAGATACGCAGTATTTT. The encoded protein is CSAPSSGKTDTQYF.

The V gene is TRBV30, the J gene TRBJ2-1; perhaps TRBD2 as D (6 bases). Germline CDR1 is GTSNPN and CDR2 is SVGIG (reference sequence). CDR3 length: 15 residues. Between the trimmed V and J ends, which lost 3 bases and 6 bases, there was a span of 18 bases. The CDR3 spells CAWRGDFPFGNEQFF. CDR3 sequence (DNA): TGTGCCTGGAGGGGGGACTTCCCATTCGGCAATGAGCAGTTCTTC. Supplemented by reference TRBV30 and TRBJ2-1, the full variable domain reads SQTIHQWPATLVQPVGSPLSLECTVEGTSNPNLYWYRQAAGRGLQLLFYSVGIGQISSEVPQNLSASRPQDRQFILSSKKLLLSDSGFYLCAWRGDFPFGNEQFFGPGTRLTVL.

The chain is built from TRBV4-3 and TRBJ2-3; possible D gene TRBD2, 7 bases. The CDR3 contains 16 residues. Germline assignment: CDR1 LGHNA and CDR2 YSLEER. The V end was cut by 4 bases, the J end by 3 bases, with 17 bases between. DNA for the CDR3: TGCGCCAGCAGCCCCCACTGGGGGGGCAGAACAGATACGCAGTATTTT. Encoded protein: CASSPHWGGRTDTQYF.